These 26 T cell receptor beta chains originate from one sample sequenced in a study of blood T cell repertoires in COVID-19. Using immunoSEQ multiplex PCR, the repertoire was profiled, and TCRdb retains in-frame clones only, with some absent. The table lists about 78,000 clones, around nine tenths of them singletons. Sequenced: peripheral blood. All receptors come from a man aged 50 or older with active or convalescent COVID-19.

This clone was found once. The chain recombines TRBV14 with TRBJ2-6; 9 nucleotides agree with TRBD1. The CDR3 totals 14 residues. Losses at the gene ends were 3 bases for V and 8 bases for J; bases not matched to a gene: 2. Germline assignment: CDR1 SGHDN and CDR2 FVKESK. The CDR3 DNA is TGTGCCAGCAGCCACGACAGGGGGACCAACGTCCTGACTTTC. Its protein is CASSHDRGTNVLTF.

As for this clone: Additional DNA sequences in this sample encode the identical CDR3. This chain uses TRBV14 with TRBJ1-2; a weak D match, TRBD1 (5 bases). The CDR3 sequence is 13 residues long. Trimming took 4 bases from V and 2 from J, leaving 8 bases between them. Looked up from germline, CDR1 is SGHDN and CDR2 is FVKESK. The CDR3 here is CASSPAGNYGYTF. The CDR3 DNA reads TGTGCCAGCAGCCCCGCAGGGAACTATGGCTACACCTTC.

This chain links TRBV18 with TRBJ2-3, with D possibly TRBD1 on 6 matching bases. Germline V CDR1 and CDR2: KGHSH, LQKENI. V shed 2 bases and J shed 6 bases, with 12 bases lying between them. The CDR3 contains 14 residues. CDR3 protein: CASSPEQGRDTQYF. DNA of the CDR3: TGTGCCAGCTCACCAGAACAGGGTAGGGATACGCAGTATTTT.

This chain connects TRBV28 to TRBJ1-3; the D gene is possibly TRBD1 (5 bases). CDR1 and CDR2 from the germline V gene are MDHEN and SYDVKM. Trimming removed 11 bases from V and 4 bases from J, with 15 bases in between. CDR3 size: 13 residues. The CDR3: CAHCQGYGNTIYF. The CDR3 DNA reads as TGTGCCCACTGCCAGGGTTACGGAAACACCATATATTTT.

J is TRBJ2-6 and V is TRBV29-1, with 7 bases identical to TRBD1. V lost 4 bases and J lost 0; bases outside the gene matches: 12. Germline lookup yields CDR1 SQVTM and CDR2 ANQGSEA. The CDR3 loop spans 18 amino acids. CDR3 coding DNA: TGCAGCGTTGTCGTCGGGACAGTTGCCTTCTCTGGGGCCAACGTCCTGACTTTC. Amino acids: CSVVVGTVAFSGANVLTF. The full variable domain, with the rest looked up from reference TRBV29-1 and TRBJ2-6, is SAVISQKPSRDICQRGTSLTIQCQVDSQVTMMFWYRQQPGQSLTLIATANQGSEATYESGFVIDKFPISRPNLTFSTLTVSNMSPEDSSIYLCSVVVGTVAFSGANVLTFGAGSRLTVL.

The sample holds a few counts of this clone. The rearrangement joins TRBV11-2 to TRBJ2-7, with 9 bases aligning to TRBD1. Germline V lookup: CDR1 SGHAT, CDR2 FQNNGV. The CDR3 sequence is 15 residues long. V trimming: 1 base; J trimming: 6 bases; junction bases outside the gene matches: 7. CDR3 amino acids: CASSLGSGTGLEQYV. For the CDR3, the DNA is TGTGCCAGCAGCTTAGGATCCGGGACAGGGCTCGAGCAGTACGTC.

J is TRBJ1-5 and V is TRBV4-3, with 8 bases matching TRBD1. Germline loops: CDR1 LGHNA, CDR2 YSLEER. The CDR3 runs 18 residues. V gave up 0 bases and J gave up 1 base; unmatched junction bases: 8. This CDR3 reads CASSQDPQGAGSNQPQHF. CDR3 DNA sequence: TGCGCCAGCAGCCAAGACCCTCAGGGGGCGGGAAGCAATCAGCCCCAGCATTTT.

This chain links TRBV6-5 with TRBJ2-2; TRBD1 agrees at 8 bases. The J segment lost 7 bases and the V segment lost 5 bases, leaving 6 bases of the junction unmatched. CDR1 and CDR2 (germline): MNHEY, SVGAGI. This CDR3 comprises 14 residues. CDR3 coding DNA: TGTGCCAGCAGTCGGACAGGGCGGAACGGGGAGCTGTTTTTT. Protein product: CASSRTGRNGELFF.

V and J are TRBV24-1 and TRBJ1-5, with a weak D call TRBD1 (5 bases). CDR1 is KGHDR, CDR2 SFDVKD, per germline. The CDR3 is made up of 15 amino acids. Trimming pared 5 bases from V and 3 bases from J, leaving 13 bases between. CDR3 region: CATSGGRETNQPQHF. The CDR3, as DNA: TGTGCCACCAGTGGGGGCAGGGAAACCAATCAGCCCCAGCATTTT.

The chain recombines TRBV13 with TRBJ2-1; D call uncertain. Trimming left V 2 bases short and J 15 bases short, with 11 bases between. Germline CDR1 is PRHDT and CDR2 is FYEKMQ (reference sequence). The CDR3 is 11 residues long. The CDR3 DNA is TGTGCCAGCAGCTTAAGAAGTTCGGGGTTCTTC. Its translation: CASSLRSSGFF.

The chain has TRBV11-2 and TRBJ2-5; TRBD1 might be the D (6 bases). The germline CDR1 and CDR2 sequences are SGHAT and FQNNGV. Trimming shortened V by 3 bases and J by 2 bases, and 10 bases separated the two germline ends. CDR3 length equals 14 residues. The CDR3 reads CASSFLTGQETQYF. The CDR3 DNA follows: TGTGCCAGCAGCTTCTTGACAGGACAAGAGACCCAGTACTTC.

This rearrangement joins TRBV27 to TRBJ2-1, with 9 bases matching TRBD1. CDR1 MNHEY and CDR2 SMNVEV come from the germline V gene (reference sequence). The CDR3 consists of 16 residues. J gave up 7 bases and V 3 bases, and 10 bases lay outside the gene matches. The CDR3 DNA follows: TGTGCCAGCAGTTTCTCAACCGGGACAGGGTCAAATGAGCAGTTCTTC. Residues: CASSFSTGTGSNEQFF.

This clone is a singleton in its sample. The chain carries TRBV24-1 and TRBJ2-1; D perhaps matches TRBD2 (5 bases). V dropped 4 bases and J dropped 7 bases, with 7 bases sitting between them. Per germline, CDR1 KGHDR and CDR2 SFDVKD. This CDR3 comprises 12 residues. The CDR3 loop reads CATSERVNEQFF. The CDR3 bases are TGTGCCACCAGTGAGAGGGTGAATGAGCAGTTCTTC.

The chain is built from TRBV7-6 and TRBJ2-3; 8 positions match TRBD2. V dropped 4 bases and J dropped 1; count of bases not matched to a gene: 13. This CDR3 contains 18 residues. Germline V CDR1 and CDR2: SGHVS, FNYEAQ. CDR3 sequence: CASSSTALAGLGTDTQYF. Here the CDR3 DNA reads TGTGCCAGCAGCTCCACGGCGTTAGCGGGGTTAGGCACAGATACGCAGTATTTT.

This clone was observed a handful of times. This rearrangement joins TRBV6-5 to TRBJ1-2; D remains ambiguous. The CDR3 contains 10 residues. The germline gives CDR1 MNHEY, CDR2 SVGAGI. V lost 8 bases, J lost 3 bases, and 4 bases lay in between. In DNA form, the CDR3 reads TGTGCCAGCCGCGACTATGGCTACACCTTC. Its translation is CASRDYGYTF.

CDR3 in amino acids: CASSLEGTGRSYNSPLHF. CDR3 sequence (DNA): TGTGCCAGCAGCTTAGAGGGGACAGGTCGCTCCTATAATTCACCCCTCCACTTT. V is TRBV11-2 and J is TRBJ1-6; 8 bases align to TRBD1. CDR1 is SGHAT and CDR2 is FQNNGV in the germline V gene. Trimming removed 0 bases from V and 0 bases from J; junction bases left unmatched: 4. The CDR3 spans 18 residues.

V gene TRBV10-3 combines with J gene TRBJ1-2; 11 bases are shared with TRBD1. Germline V gene sequence: CDR1 ENHRY, CDR2 SYGVKD. There are 14 residues in the CDR3. V was clipped by 10 bases and J by 0 bases; unmatched bases: 4. CDR3 residues: CATGTGGANYGYTF. CDR3 DNA: TGTGCCACCGGGACAGGGGGTGCTAACTATGGCTACACCTTC.

V and J are TRBV3-1 (or the pseudogene TRBV3-2) and TRBJ1-6; possibly TRBD1 for D (6 bases). The CDR3 loop spans 15 amino acids. Germline V CDR1 and CDR2: LGHDT, YNNKEL (reference sequence). Trimming removed 4 bases at V and 9 bases at J, with 16 bases between. The CDR3 nucleotides read TGTGCCAGCAGCCTACAGGGCAGCGGGAGTTCACCCCTCCACTTT. Protein sequence: CASSLQGSGSSPLHF.

The chain uses TRBV7-6 and TRBJ2-2, with D possibly being TRBD2 (6 bases). The length of the CDR3 is 17 residues. V was trimmed by 5 bases and J by 4 bases, leaving 20 bases between them. Per the germline V gene, CDR1 is SGHVS and CDR2 is FNYEAQ. In nucleotides, the CDR3 is TGTGCCAGCAGCCTGATCTCCGGGGGATCGGGCACCGGGGAGCTGTTTTTT. This codes for CASSLISGGSGTGELFF.

The chain employs TRBV3-1 (or the pseudogene TRBV3-2) and TRBJ1-2; 8 bases align to TRBD1. V was pared by 7 bases and J by 4 bases, with 2 bases of the junction left unmatched. This CDR3 comprises 12 residues. Germline lookup yields CDR1 LGHDT and CDR2 YNNKEL (reference sequence). The chain's CDR3 is CASNTGGYGYTF. The CDR3, as DNA: TGTGCCAGCAACACAGGGGGCTATGGCTACACCTTC.

The CDR3 sequence is CASSRDRGSDTQYF. The CDR3 bases are TGTGCCAGCAGCAGGGACAGGGGGTCAGATACGCAGTATTTT. The gene calls are TRBV7-2 and TRBJ2-3, with TRBD1 identical over 11 bases. The CDR3 contains 14 residues. V was pared by 5 bases and J by 4 bases, with 2 bases of the junction left unmatched. CDR1 is SGHTA, CDR2 FQGNSA, per germline.

The V and J genes are TRBV7-9 and TRBJ2-1, with TRBD2 matching over 11 bases. The CDR3 has 15 amino acids. Germline V gene sequence: CDR1 SEHNR, CDR2 FQNEAQ (reference sequence). V was pared by 4 bases and J by 8 bases, with 7 bases of the junction left unmatched. DNA of the CDR3: TGTGCCAGCAGCTCGGGACTAGCGGCCGGGTATGAGCAGTTCTTC. It codes for CASSSGLAAGYEQFF.

The rearrangement joins TRBV7-2 to TRBJ2-2; TRBD1 matches 9 bases. The CDR3 consists of 16 residues. Germline CDR1 reads SGHTA; CDR2 reads FQGNSA. J gave up 2 bases and V 3 bases, and 4 bases lay outside the gene matches. CDR3 region: CASSFPGQGNTGELFF. The CDR3 bases are TGTGCCAGCAGCTTTCCGGGACAGGGAAACACCGGGGAGCTGTTTTTT. The full variable domain, its missing parts supplied by reference TRBV7-2 and TRBJ2-2, is GAGVSQSPSNKVTEKGKDVELRCDPISGHTALYWYRQSLGQGLEFLIYFQGNSAPDKSGLPSDRFSAERTGGSVSTLTIQRTQQEDSAVYLCASSFPGQGNTGELFFGEGSRLTVL.

This chain joins TRBV29-1 and TRBJ2-2; 7 bases match TRBD1. The CDR3 length is 12 residues. With V trimmed by 7 bases and J by 7 bases, 6 bases remained unmatched. Germline V gene data show CDR1 as SQVTM and CDR2 as ANQGSEA. The CDR3 loop is CSARGLGGELFF. CDR3 coding DNA: TGCAGCGCAAGGGGGCTGGGCGGGGAGCTGTTTTTT.

Here the CDR3 DNA reads TGTGCGGCGAGGCACCCGAACACTGAAGCTTTCTTT. Its protein is CAARHPNTEAFF. This sequence joins TRBV7-2 and TRBJ1-1; D is unclear. The V gene's germline CDR1 is SGHTA and CDR2 FQGNSA. The CDR3 is made up of 12 amino acids.

The CDR3, as DNA: TGTGCCAGCAGTACGGACAGGGGTTACGAGCAGTACTTC. Translation gives CASSTDRGYEQYF. V and J are TRBV27 and TRBJ2-7; TRBD1 matches at 9 bases. The CDR3 contains 13 residues. V was pared by 5 bases and J by 4 bases, with 3 bases of the junction left unmatched. Germline V gene sequence: CDR1 MNHEY, CDR2 SMNVEV (reference sequence).